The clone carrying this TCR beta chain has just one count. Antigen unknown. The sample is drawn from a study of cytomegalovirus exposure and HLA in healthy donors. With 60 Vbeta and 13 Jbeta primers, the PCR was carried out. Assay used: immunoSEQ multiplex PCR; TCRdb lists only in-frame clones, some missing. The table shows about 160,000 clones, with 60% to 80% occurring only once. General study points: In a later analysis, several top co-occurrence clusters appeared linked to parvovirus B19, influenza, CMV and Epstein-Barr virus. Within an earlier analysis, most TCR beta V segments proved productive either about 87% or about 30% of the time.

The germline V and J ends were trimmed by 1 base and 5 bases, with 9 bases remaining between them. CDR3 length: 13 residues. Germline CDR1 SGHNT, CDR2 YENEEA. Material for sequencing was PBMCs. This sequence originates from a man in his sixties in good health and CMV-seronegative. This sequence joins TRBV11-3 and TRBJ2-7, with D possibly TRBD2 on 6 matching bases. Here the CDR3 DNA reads TGTGCCAGCAGCTTAGCCGGGAGAGACGAGCAGTACTTC. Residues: CASSLAGRDEQYF.